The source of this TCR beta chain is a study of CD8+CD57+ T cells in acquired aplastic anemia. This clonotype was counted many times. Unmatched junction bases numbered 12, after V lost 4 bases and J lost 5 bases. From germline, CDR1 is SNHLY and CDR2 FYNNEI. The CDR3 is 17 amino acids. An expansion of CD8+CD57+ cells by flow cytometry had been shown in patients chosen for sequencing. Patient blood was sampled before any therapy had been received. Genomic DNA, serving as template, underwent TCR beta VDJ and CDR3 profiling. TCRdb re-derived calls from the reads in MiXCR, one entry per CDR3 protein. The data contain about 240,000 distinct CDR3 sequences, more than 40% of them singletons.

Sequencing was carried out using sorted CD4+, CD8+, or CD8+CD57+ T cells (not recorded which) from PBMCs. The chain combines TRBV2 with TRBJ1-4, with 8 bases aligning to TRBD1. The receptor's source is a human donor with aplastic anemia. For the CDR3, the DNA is TGTGCCAGCAGTGGGACAGGGATGGCCCTCACAAATGAAAAACTGTTTTTT. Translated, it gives CASSGTGMALTNEKLFF. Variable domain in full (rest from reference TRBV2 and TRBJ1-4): EPEVTQTPSHQVTQMGQEVILRCVPISNHLYFYWYRQILGQKVEFLVSFYNNEISEKSEIFDDQFSVERPDGSNFTLKIRSTKLEDSAMYFCASSGTGMALTNEKLFFGSGTQLSVL.